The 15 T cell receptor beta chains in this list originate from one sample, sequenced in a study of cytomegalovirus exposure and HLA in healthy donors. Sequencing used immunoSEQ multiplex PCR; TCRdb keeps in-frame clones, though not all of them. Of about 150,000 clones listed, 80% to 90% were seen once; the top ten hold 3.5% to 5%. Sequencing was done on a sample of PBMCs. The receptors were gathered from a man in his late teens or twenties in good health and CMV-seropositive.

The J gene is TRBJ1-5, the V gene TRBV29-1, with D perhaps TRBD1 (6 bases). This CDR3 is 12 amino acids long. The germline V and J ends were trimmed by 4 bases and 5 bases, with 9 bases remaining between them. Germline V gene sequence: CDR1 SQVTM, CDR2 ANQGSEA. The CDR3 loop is CSVGTEDQPQHF. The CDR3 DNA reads TGCAGCGTTGGGACAGAGGATCAGCCCCAGCATTTT.

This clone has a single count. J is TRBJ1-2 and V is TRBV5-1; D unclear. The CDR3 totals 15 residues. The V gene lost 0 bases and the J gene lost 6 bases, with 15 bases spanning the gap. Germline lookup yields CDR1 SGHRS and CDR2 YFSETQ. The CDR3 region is CASSLDSPLVNGYTF. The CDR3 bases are TGCGCCAGCAGCTTGGACAGTCCATTGGTAAATGGCTACACCTTC.

The CDR3 loop is CSVGLAGSQETQYF. The CDR3 DNA is TGCAGCGTCGGACTAGCGGGGAGCCAAGAGACCCAGTACTTC. The genes are TRBV29-1 and TRBJ2-5; 12 bases match TRBD2. The junction had 3 bases not matched to a gene; V was cut back by 6 bases and J by 1 base. The V gene's germline CDR1 is SQVTM and CDR2 ANQGSEA. This CDR3 comprises 14 residues.

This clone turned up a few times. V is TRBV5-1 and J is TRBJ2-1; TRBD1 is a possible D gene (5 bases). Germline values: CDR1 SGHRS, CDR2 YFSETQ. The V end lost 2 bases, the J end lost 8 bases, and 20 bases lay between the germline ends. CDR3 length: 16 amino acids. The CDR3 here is CASSLSLGQGSHEQFF. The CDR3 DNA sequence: TGCGCCAGCAGCTTATCTTTGGGGCAGGGTAGCCATGAGCAGTTCTTC.

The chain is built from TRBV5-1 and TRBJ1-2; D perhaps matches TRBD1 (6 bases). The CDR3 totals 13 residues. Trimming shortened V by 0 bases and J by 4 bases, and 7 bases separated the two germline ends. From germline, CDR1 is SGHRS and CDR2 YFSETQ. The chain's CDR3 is CASSLDRAYGYTF. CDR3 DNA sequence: TGCGCCAGCAGCTTGGACAGGGCCTATGGCTACACCTTC.

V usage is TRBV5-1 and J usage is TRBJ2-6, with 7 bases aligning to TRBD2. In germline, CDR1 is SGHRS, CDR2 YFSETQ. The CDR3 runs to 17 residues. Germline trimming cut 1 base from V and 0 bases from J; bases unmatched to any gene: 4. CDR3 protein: CASSLLRGDSGANVLTF. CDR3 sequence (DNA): TGCGCCAGCAGCTTGCTTCGGGGGGACTCTGGGGCCAACGTCCTGACTTTC.

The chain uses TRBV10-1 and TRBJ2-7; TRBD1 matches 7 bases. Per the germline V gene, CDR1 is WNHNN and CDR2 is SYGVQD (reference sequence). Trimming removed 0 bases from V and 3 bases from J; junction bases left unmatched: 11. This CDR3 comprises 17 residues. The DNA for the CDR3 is TGCGCCAGCAGTGAGTCAGCCGGTGGGGACAGACTCTACGAGCAGTACTTC. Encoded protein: CASSESAGGDRLYEQYF.

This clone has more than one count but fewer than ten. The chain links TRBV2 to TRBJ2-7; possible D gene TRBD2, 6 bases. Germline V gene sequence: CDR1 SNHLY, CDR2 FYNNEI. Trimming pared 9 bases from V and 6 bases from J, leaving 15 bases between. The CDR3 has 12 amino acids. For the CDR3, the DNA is TGTGCCAGTAGGCGGGATGATATCGAGCAGTACTTC. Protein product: CASRRDDIEQYF. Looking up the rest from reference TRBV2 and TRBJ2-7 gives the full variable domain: EPEVTQTPSHQVTQMGQEVILRCVPISNHLYFYWYRQILGQKVEFLVSFYNNEISEKSEIFDDQFSVERPDGSNFTLKIRSTKLEDSAMYFCASRRDDIEQYFGPGTRLTVT.

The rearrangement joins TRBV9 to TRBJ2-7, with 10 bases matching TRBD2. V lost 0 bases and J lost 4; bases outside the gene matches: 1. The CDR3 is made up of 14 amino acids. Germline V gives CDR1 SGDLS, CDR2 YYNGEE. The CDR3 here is CASSVGTSGYEQYF. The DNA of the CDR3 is TGTGCCAGCAGCGTAGGGACTAGCGGATACGAGCAGTACTTC.

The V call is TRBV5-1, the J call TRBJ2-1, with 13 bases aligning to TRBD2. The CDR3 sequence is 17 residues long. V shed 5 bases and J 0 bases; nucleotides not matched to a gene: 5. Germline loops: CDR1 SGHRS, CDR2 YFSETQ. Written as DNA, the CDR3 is TGCGCCAGCAGACCTCGGACTAGCGGGAGCTCCTACAATGAGCAGTTCTTC. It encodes CASRPRTSGSSYNEQFF.

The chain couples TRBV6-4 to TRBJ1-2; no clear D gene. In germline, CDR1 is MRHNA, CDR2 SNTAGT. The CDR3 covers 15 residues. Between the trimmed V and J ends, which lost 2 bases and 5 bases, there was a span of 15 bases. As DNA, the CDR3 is TGTGCCAGCAGTGACCCGGGTGCTCCCTCATATGGCTACACCTTC. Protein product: CASSDPGAPSYGYTF.

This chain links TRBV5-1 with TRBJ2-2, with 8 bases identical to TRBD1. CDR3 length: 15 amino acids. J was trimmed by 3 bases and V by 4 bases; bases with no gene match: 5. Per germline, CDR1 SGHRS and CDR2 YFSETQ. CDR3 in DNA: TGCGCCAGCAGCCGGACAGGGAGCGACACCGGGGAGCTGTTTTTT. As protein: CASSRTGSDTGELFF. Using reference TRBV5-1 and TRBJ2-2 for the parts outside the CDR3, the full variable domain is KAGVTQTPRYLIKTRGQQVTLSCSPISGHRSVSWYQQTPGQGLQFLFEYFSETQRNKGNFPGRFSGRQFSNSRSEMNVSTLELGDSALYLCASSRTGSDTGELFFGEGSRLTVL.

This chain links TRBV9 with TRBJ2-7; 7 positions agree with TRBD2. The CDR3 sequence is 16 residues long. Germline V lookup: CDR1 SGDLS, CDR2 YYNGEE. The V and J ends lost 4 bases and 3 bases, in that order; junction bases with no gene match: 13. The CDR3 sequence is CASSPSLWEGYYEQYF. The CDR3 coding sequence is TGTGCCAGCAGCCCCTCTTTGTGGGAGGGTTACTACGAGCAGTACTTC.

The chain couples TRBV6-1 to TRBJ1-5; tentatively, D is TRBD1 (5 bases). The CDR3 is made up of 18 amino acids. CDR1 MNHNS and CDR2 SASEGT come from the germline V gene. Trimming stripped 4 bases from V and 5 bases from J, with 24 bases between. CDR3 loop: CASSGGIQGTFSYQPQHF. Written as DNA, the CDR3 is TGTGCCAGCAGTGGGGGTATTCAGGGAACCTTTTCCTATCAGCCCCAGCATTTT.

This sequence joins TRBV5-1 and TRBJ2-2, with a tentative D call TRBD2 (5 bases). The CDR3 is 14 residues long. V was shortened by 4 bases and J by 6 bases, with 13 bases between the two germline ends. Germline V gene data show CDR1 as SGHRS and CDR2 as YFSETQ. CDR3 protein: CASSPRLLPGELFF. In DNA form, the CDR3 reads TGCGCCAGCAGCCCACGACTACTCCCCGGGGAGCTGTTTTTT.